This passage covers 26 T cell receptor beta chains from one sample sequenced in a study of shared clonotypes between healthy human individuals. The repertoire was sequenced with immunoSEQ multiplex PCR; TCRdb's copy has only in-frame clones and lacks some. Of roughly 95,000 clones in the sample, more than 45% were seen once. Sample: PBMCs. These receptor sequences come from a woman in her thirties or forties in good health. Some clones in this sample may be carry-over from other donors' samples.

This clone was counted at least ten times. The chain joins TRBV4-1 to TRBJ1-1; D gene ambiguous. V was cut by 0 bases and J by 6 bases, with 14 bases left in between. CDR1 and CDR2 from the germline V gene are MGHRA and YSYEKL. This CDR3 comprises 15 residues. This chain's CDR3 is CASSQDKARVAEAFF. In DNA form, the CDR3 reads TGCGCCAGCAGCCAAGATAAGGCAAGAGTCGCTGAAGCTTTCTTT.

The rearrangement uses TRBV28 and TRBJ1-2; D is unclear. Per germline, CDR1 MDHEN and CDR2 SYDVKM. V lost 2 bases, J lost 3 bases, and 16 bases lay in between. CDR3 length: 16 residues. CDR3 sequence reads: CASSLVALEPYYGYTF. The DNA for the CDR3 is TGTGCCAGCAGTTTAGTCGCCCTCGAGCCTTACTATGGCTACACCTTC.

This rearrangement joins TRBV29-1 to TRBJ2-7; 8 nucleotides line up with TRBD1. CDR1 is SQVTM, CDR2 ANQGSEA, per germline. Trimming at V came to 7 bases and at J to 1 base, leaving 6 bases not matched to a gene. CDR3 length: 13 amino acids. The CDR3 DNA reads as TGCAGCGCACTGGACAGGGAGTCCTACGAGCAGTACTTC. This translates into CSALDRESYEQYF.

This rearrangement joins TRBV30 to TRBJ2-5; TRBD2 matches at 11 bases. The CDR3 spans 14 residues. From germline, CDR1 is GTSNPN and CDR2 SVGIG (reference sequence). V shed 1 base and J 4 bases; nucleotides not matched to a gene: 2. The CDR3, as DNA: TGTGCCTGGAGTGCAGGACTAGCGGGAGAGACCCAGTACTTC. Amino acid sequence: CAWSAGLAGETQYF. The full variable domain, rest sourced from reference TRBV30 and TRBJ2-5, is SQTIHQWPATLVQPVGSPLSLECTVEGTSNPNLYWYRQAAGRGLQLLFYSVGIGQISSEVPQNLSASRPQDRQFILSSKKLLLSDSGFYLCAWSAGLAGETQYFGPGTRLLVL.

The V and J genes are TRBV6-5 and TRBJ2-5; D uncertain. The germline CDR1 and CDR2 sequences are MNHEY and SVGAGI. This CDR3 is built from 14 residues. The V and J ends lost 7 bases and 2 bases respectively, with 14 bases between them. In DNA, the CDR3 is TGTGCCAGCAATTTACGGGCCCCTCAAGAGACCCAGTACTTC. Its translation: CASNLRAPQETQYF.

This clone was detected ten times or more. The genes are TRBV5-1 and TRBJ2-5; no clear D gene. V was shortened by 4 bases and J by 5 bases, with 12 bases between the two germline ends. The germline V gene has CDR1 SGHRS and CDR2 YFSETQ. The CDR3 loop spans 13 amino acids. The CDR3 DNA reads as TGCGCCAGCAGCATGAACCCTGAGGAGACCCAGTACTTC. This codes for CASSMNPEETQYF.

There are many counts of this clone. The gene calls are TRBV9 and TRBJ2-2; 8 bases align to TRBD2. Germline values: CDR1 SGDLS, CDR2 YYNGEE. V gave up 3 bases and J gave up 6 bases; unmatched junction bases: 10. The CDR3 length is 16 residues. CDR3 nucleotide sequence: TGTGCCAGCAGCGGTGCTCGGGGCGGGAGGCCCGGGGAGCTGTTTTTT. Residues: CASSGARGGRPGELFF.

The chain combines TRBV7-3 with TRBJ2-1, with D hard to call. Germline lookup yields CDR1 SGHTA and CDR2 FQGTGA. Trimming cost V 5 bases and J 6 bases, with 14 bases left between them. This CDR3 has 14 residues. CDR3 coding DNA: TGTGCCAGCAGCCCGCAAGGGTGGGGCAATGAGCAGTTCTTC. Residues: CASSPQGWGNEQFF. The variable domain in full, with the rest retrieved from reference TRBV7-3 and TRBJ2-1, is GAGVSQTPSNKVTEKGKYVELRCDPISGHTALYWYRQSLGQGPEFLIYFQGTGAADDSGLPNDRFFAVRPEGSVSTLKIQRTERGDSAVYLCASSPQGWGNEQFFGPGTRLTVL.

The sample holds a few counts of this clone. The chain links TRBV28 to TRBJ2-2, with D possibly matching TRBD2 (6 bases). The CDR3 covers 15 residues. The ends were cut back, 9 bases at V and 6 bases at J, with 20 bases in the middle. Germline V CDR1 and CDR2: MDHEN, SYDVKM. The CDR3 spells CASGGWKTDPGELFF. CDR3 sequence (DNA): TGTGCCAGTGGGGGGTGGAAGACCGACCCCGGGGAGCTGTTTTTT.

In regard to this clone: A read error may be the cause here, since a much bigger clone is one base away. The chain recombines TRBV30 with TRBJ2-5; TRBD1 or TRBD2 may be the D gene (5 bases each). The germline gives CDR1 GTSNPN, CDR2 SVGIG (reference sequence). Trimming took off 0 bases at V and 7 bases at J, with 9 bases between the two ends. The CDR3 is 12 residues long. The CDR3 region is CAWSVGEGTQYF. DNA for the CDR3: TGTGCCTGGAGTGTGGGGGAAGGGACCCAGTACTTC.

A few counts support this clone. The rearrangement links TRBV13 to TRBJ2-7, with 14 bases identical to TRBD2. The CDR3 is 15 amino acids. V shed 5 bases and J 3 bases; nucleotides not matched to a gene: 3. From germline, CDR1 is PRHDT and CDR2 FYEKMQ (reference sequence). This CDR3 is CASSPGLAGGYEQYF. The CDR3 nucleotides read TGTGCCAGCAGCCCCGGACTAGCGGGAGGCTACGAGCAGTACTTC.

Worth noting for this clone: A far larger clone is one base from this, pointing to a likely read error. Other nucleotide sequences from this sample produce the same CDR3. The rearrangement links TRBV30 to TRBJ2-3, with 9 nucleotides matching TRBD1. In germline, CDR1 is GTSNPN, CDR2 SVGIG (reference sequence). The CDR3 consists of 14 residues. The DNA of the CDR3 is TGCGCCTGGAGTGTTACAGGGGGCCCAGATACGCAGTATTTT. Translating gives CAWSVTGGPDTQYF.

The CDR3 reads CASSSGLLPYEQYF. CDR3 nucleotide sequence: TGTGCCAGCAGCTCGGGACTCCTCCCCTACGAGCAGTACTTC. V and J are TRBV5-4 and TRBJ2-7; D perhaps matches TRBD2 (6 bases). With 3 bases removed from V and 2 bases from J, the gap between germline ends came to 12 bases. Germline values: CDR1 SGHNT, CDR2 YYREEE (reference sequence). CDR3 size: 14 residues.

In its sample, this clone was seen once. The CDR3 bases are TGTGCCAGCGGTAAACAGGGTGCCTACGAGCAGTACTTC. It specifies CASGKQGAYEQYF. The chain employs TRBV2 and TRBJ2-7; D may be TRBD1 (6 bases). Germline V gene lookup returns CDR1 SNHLY and CDR2 FYNNEI. The CDR3 is 13 amino acids. Between the trimmed V and J ends, which lost 8 bases and 2 bases, there was a span of 13 bases. The complete variable domain, with remaining parts taken from reference TRBV2 and TRBJ2-7, reads EPEVTQTPSHQVTQMGQEVILRCVPISNHLYFYWYRQILGQKVEFLVSFYNNEISEKSEIFDDQFSVERPDGSNFTLKIRSTKLEDSAMYFCASGKQGAYEQYFGPGTRLTVT.

The chain uses TRBV6-4 and TRBJ2-5; a possible D gene is TRBD2 (6 bases). Germline CDR1 reads MRHNA; CDR2 reads SNTAGT. The V end was cut by 5 bases, the J end by 1 base, with 8 bases between. The CDR3 covers 13 residues. The CDR3 here is CASSRDSQETQYF. For the CDR3, the DNA is TGTGCCAGCAGTCGGGACTCCCAAGAGACCCAGTACTTC.

On this clone itself: It may be a read error: a sequence one base away is much more abundant. The chain links TRBV27 to TRBJ1-2; D not certain. This CDR3 comprises 13 residues. From germline, CDR1 is MNHEY and CDR2 SMNVEV (reference sequence). V lost 5 bases to trimming and J lost 5 bases, with 12 bases between them. CDR3 coding DNA: TGTGCCAGCAGTGGGCGGGGAATTTATGGCTACACCTTC. Its protein product is CASSGRGIYGYTF.

The table lists this clone with a few counts. The rearrangement links TRBV6-1 to TRBJ1-5; 7 nucleotides line up with TRBD1. CDR3 length: 14 residues. Unmatched junction bases numbered 6, after V lost 6 bases and J lost 4 bases. In germline, CDR1 is MNHNS, CDR2 SASEGT. The CDR3 nucleotides are TGTGCCAGCAGCGCTGGGACAGAGAATCAGCCCCAGCATTTT. Translated: CASSAGTENQPQHF.

This clone appeared many times. The rearrangement uses TRBV21-1 and TRBJ2-7; the table's D gene call, TRBD2, was not cross checked with the DNA. TRBV21-1 is reported as a pseudogene. The CDR3 spans 17 residues. CDR3 sequence: CASSAQEASGITYEQYF. The CDR3 nucleotides are TGTGCCAGCAGCGCTCAGGAAGCTAGCGGGATAACCTACGAGCAGTACTTC.

The V call is TRBV15, the J call TRBJ1-5, with D uncertain. The germline CDR1 and CDR2 sequences are LNHNV and YYDKDF (reference sequence). The CDR3 is made up of 13 amino acids. Trimming took 0 bases from V and 7 from J, leaving 7 bases between them. This CDR3 reads CATSRDVNQPQHF. CDR3 in DNA: TGTGCCACCAGCAGAGATGTGAACCAGCCCCAGCATTTT.

A few counts support this clone. The chain uses TRBV5-1 and TRBJ2-5, with 8 bases that match TRBD2. The DNA matches TRBJ2-7 better at its end, which makes the J call doubtful. Germline V CDR1 and CDR2: SGHRS, YFSETQ. The CDR3 length is 13 residues. The CDR3 spells CASRGTSLDEQYF. The CDR3, as DNA: TGCGCCAGCAGGGGGACTAGTCTTGACGAGCAGTACTTC.

V and J are TRBV7-2 and TRBJ1-1, with D perhaps matching TRBD1 (6 bases). The CDR3 totals 15 residues. V shed 1 base and J shed 0 bases, with 9 bases lying between them. Germline V gene lookup returns CDR1 SGHTA and CDR2 FQGNSA. CDR3 sequence: CASSLEGDMNTEAFF. In DNA form, the CDR3 reads TGTGCCAGCAGCTTAGAAGGGGACATGAACACTGAAGCTTTCTTT. The complete variable domain, with remaining parts taken from reference TRBV7-2 and TRBJ1-1, reads GAGVSQSPSNKVTEKGKDVELRCDPISGHTALYWYRQSLGQGLEFLIYFQGNSAPDKSGLPSDRFSAERTGGSVSTLTIQRTQQEDSAVYLCASSLEGDMNTEAFFGQGTRLTVV.

The chain is built from TRBV4-2 and TRBJ2-5; 9 bases match TRBD2. Germline V gene data show CDR1 as LGHNA and CDR2 as YNFKEQ. This CDR3 has 15 amino acids. The V segment lost 0 bases and the J segment 6 bases; nucleotides outside the gene matches: 5. The DNA for the CDR3 is TGTGCCAGCAGCCAAGATTTCGCTAGCGGGAAGACCCAGTACTTC. It translates to CASSQDFASGKTQYF.

A note on this clone: This sequence may be a read error, since a much larger clone differs from it by one base. The same CDR3 can be traced to other DNA sequences in this sample. V gene TRBV30 combines with J gene TRBJ1-5, with D hard to call. Germline values: CDR1 GTSNPN, CDR2 SVGIG (reference sequence). V lost 1 base to trimming and J lost 5 bases, with 9 bases between them. The CDR3 is made up of 13 amino acids. The CDR3 nucleotides read TGTGCCTGGAGTGCGGGGTCAGATCAGCCCCAGCATTTT. Amino acid sequence: CAWSAGSDQPQHF.

Concerning this clone: With only one base between it and a far larger clone, this is likely a read error. V gene TRBV7-2 combines with J gene TRBJ2-3; D is unclear. V shed 1 base and J shed 2 bases, with 4 bases lying between them. Germline assignment: CDR1 SGHTA and CDR2 FQGNSA. The length of the CDR3 is 13 residues. This CDR3 reads CASSLGATDTQYF. The DNA for the CDR3 is TGTGCCAGCAGCTTAGGGGCCACAGATACGCAGTATTTT.

V usage is TRBV7-2 and J usage is TRBJ1-2; no clear D. The germline CDR1 and CDR2 sequences are SGHTA and FQGNSA. V lost 8 bases and J lost 7, with 20 bases in between. This CDR3 has 14 amino acids. In DNA form, the CDR3 reads TGTGCCAGCGGCCGTGGTGCAGCCACCTGTGGCTACACCTTC. This encodes CASGRGAATCGYTF.

The rearrangement links TRBV4-1 to TRBJ2-7; maybe TRBD2 (7 bases). There are 14 residues in the CDR3. CDR1 is MGHRA and CDR2 is YSYEKL in the germline V gene. Trimming shortened V by 5 bases and J by 5 bases, and 16 bases separated the two germline ends. The CDR3 loop is CASSIRGAGNEQYF. DNA for the CDR3: TGCGCCAGCAGCATCCGGGGGGCAGGGAACGAGCAGTACTTC.